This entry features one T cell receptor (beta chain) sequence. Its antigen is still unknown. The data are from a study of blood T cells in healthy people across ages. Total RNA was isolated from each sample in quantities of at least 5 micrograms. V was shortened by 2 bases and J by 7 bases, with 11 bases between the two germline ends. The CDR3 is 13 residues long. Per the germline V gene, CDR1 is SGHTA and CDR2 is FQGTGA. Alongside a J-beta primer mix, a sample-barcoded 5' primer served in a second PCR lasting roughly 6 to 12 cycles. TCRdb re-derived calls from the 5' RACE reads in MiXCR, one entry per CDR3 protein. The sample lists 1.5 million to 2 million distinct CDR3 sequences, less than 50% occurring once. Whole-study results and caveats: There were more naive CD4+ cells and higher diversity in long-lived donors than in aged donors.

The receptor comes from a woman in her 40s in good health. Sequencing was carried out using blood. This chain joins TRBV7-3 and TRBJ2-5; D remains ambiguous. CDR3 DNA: TGTGCCAGCAGCTTACAGCCAGAAGGGACCCAGTACTTC. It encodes CASSLQPEGTQYF.